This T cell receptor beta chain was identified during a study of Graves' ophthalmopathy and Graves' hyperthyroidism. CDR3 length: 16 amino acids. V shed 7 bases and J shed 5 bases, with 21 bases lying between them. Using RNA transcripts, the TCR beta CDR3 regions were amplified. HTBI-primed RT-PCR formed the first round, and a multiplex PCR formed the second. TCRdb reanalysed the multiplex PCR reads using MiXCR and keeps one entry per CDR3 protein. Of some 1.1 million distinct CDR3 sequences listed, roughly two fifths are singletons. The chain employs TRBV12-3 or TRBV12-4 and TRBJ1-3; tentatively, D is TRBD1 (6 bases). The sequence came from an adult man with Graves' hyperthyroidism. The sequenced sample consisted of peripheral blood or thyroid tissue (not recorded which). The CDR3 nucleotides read TGTGCCAGCACCCAACTAATCAGGGGACTGCGAAACACCATATATTTT. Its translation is CASTQLIRGLRNTIYF.